The entry below gives a single T cell receptor beta chain sequence along with its context. Its antigen is currently not known. Nothing much larger sits one base from this clone, and base qualities are not available. Ficoll-Paque density gradient centrifugation was the method used to isolate PBMCs. Instrument on record: Illumina NovaSeq 6000. cDNA libraries for TCRalpha and TCRbeta were prepared by 5'RACE using constant-segment primers, with sample barcodes and unique molecular identifiers added. Trizol reagent was used to extract RNA from every sample. Libraries were amplified in two PCR steps, with a second sample barcode and Illumina TruSeq adapters added in the second step. Sequencing of the libraries was done on an Illumina NovaSeq, producing 2 x 150 bp paired-end reads. As for the authors' bioinformatics: The reads were demultiplexed and collapsed into UMI-guided consensus sequences using migec v1.2.7. With mixcr v2.1.11, UMI consensuses were aligned to TRA and TRB V and J templates and assembled into clonotypes. Expanded or contracted clonotypes were those called significant by both edgeR and NoisET, with noise models trained on biological replicates. edgeR calls used a false discovery rate-adjusted p below 0.01 and a log2 fold-change threshold of 1. As an exploratory analysis of dynamics, max-normalized trajectories of the 1000 most abundant clonotypes were examined with PCA combined with hierarchical clustering. Separately sequenced CD4+ and CD8+ repertoires were used to assign a CD4 or CD8 phenotype to each responding clone. TCRdb reanalyzed the raw reads on its own, using fastp at Q25 for trimming and MiXCR for clone calling, and kept in-frame beta chains. Every CDR3 protein is listed once, alongside the most common genes and DNA of its rows. These V and J calls originate from TCRdb's pipeline instead of the authors' own analysis. This sample has 450,000 to 700,000 distinct CDR3 sequences in its table, and about a sixth of those were observed once. The ten largest clonotypes hold 12% of the sample.

The record originates from a study of T-cell memory formation after mild COVID-19 (dated by TCRdb to 2020 to 2022). The study in broad terms: TCR sequence clusters from the two donors were largely donor specific. Two young, previously healthy adult volunteers made up the cohort, one male and one female. In a couple of donors, T-cell clones that expanded and contracted after mild COVID-19 were tracked by sequencing TCRalpha and TCRbeta repertoires over time. Points the paper makes about the study in general: Balanced CD4/CD8 phenotypes were observed for clones contracting from day 15 to 85, whereas a bias towards CD4+ was observed for a second wave of clones expanding from day 15 to 37. Contracting CD4+ clones turned up mainly in the CM and EM memory subsets, whereas EMRA was where CD8+ clones were enriched. SARS-CoV-2 specificity was not confirmed for the second-wave clones peaking on day 37. The study covered only a couple of mild cases, and larger cohorts including severe cases with pre-infection samples were considered necessary. The detection of some responding clones in pre-infection memory suggests that pre-existing cross-reactive memory T cells joined the SARS-CoV-2 response.

V loses 0 bases of germline sequence and J loses 15 bases, and the interval between the two ends is 21 bases. The cysteine opens and the phenylalanine closes a CDR3 of 14 amino acids. Kept here is only the CDR3 DNA, which spans 42 bases and is read in frame from base 1. CDR1 DFQATT and CDR2 SNEGSKA are derived from the germline V gene (reference sequence). This TCR derives from an adult woman who had mild COVID-19 (a few samples of this study predate the infection). The sample titles of this study are shuffled in the database, so cell type and time point are left out; the donor was told from shared clones. Sequences were obtained from PBMCs or a T cell subset sorted from them (not recorded which). The chain links TRBV20-1 with TRBJ2-1, with an unclear D gene assignment. The DNA is TGCAGTGCTAGAGACGCTCAACTGACCACCTCGGCGTTCTTC. It translates to CSARDAQLTTSAFF.